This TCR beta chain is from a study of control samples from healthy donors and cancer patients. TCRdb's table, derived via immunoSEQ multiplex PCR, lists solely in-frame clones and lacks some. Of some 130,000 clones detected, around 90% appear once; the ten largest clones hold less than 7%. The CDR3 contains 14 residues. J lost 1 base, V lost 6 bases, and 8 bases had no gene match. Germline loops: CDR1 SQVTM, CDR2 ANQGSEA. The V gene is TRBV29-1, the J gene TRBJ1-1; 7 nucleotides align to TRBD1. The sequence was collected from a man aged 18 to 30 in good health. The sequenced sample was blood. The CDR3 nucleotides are TGCAGCGTCTTTCTGGGACAGACGAACACTGAAGCTTTCTTT. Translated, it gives CSVFLGQTNTEAFF.